The next 26 T cell receptor beta chains were all read from a single sample in a study of T-cell reconstitution after alpha-beta-depleted transplantation in children. Preparation of the TCRbeta library involved a method that used unique molecular identifiers. Each CDR3 protein gets one entry after TCRdb re-called the PCR reads with MiXCR. The table shows fewer than 700,000 distinct CDR3 sequences, with more than 20% occurring only once. This specimen consisted of PBMCs, mostly from graft donor cells, obtained 360 days after TCRalphabeta/CD19-depleted stem cell transplant. The receptors were gathered from a boy less than two years old who had a stem cell transplant for acute myeloid leukemia, so the T cells may come from the graft donor.

The V gene is TRBV7-9, the J gene TRBJ2-3, with 12 bases that match TRBD2. Looked up from germline, CDR1 is SEHNR and CDR2 is FQNEAQ (reference sequence). The length of the CDR3 is 17 residues. With V trimmed by 10 bases and J by 2 bases, 13 bases remained unmatched. The CDR3 DNA reads TGTGCCATCCGTGGGACTAGCGGGTACCACTCCACAGATACGCAGTATTTT. Translation: CAIRGTSGYHSTDTQYF.

V is TRBV7-2 and J is TRBJ2-7, with D unclear. Trimming took off 5 bases at V and 2 bases at J, with 13 bases between the two ends. Looked up from germline, CDR1 is SGHTA and CDR2 is FQGNSA. The CDR3 totals 14 residues. The CDR3 here is CASSTRLVAYEQYF. The CDR3 DNA follows: TGTGCCAGCAGCACACGACTCGTCGCCTACGAGCAGTACTTC.

This clonotype appeared a single time. The V call is TRBV24-1, the J call TRBJ2-2, with D hard to call. V lost 1 base to trimming and J lost 2 bases, with 10 bases between them. The CDR3 runs to 16 residues. Germline assignment: CDR1 KGHDR and CDR2 SFDVKD. Here the CDR3 DNA reads TGTGCCACCAGTGATTTCCCCACCTTAAACACCGGGGAGCTGTTTTTT. Translation gives CATSDFPTLNTGELFF.

This clonotype has a handful of counts. This chain connects TRBV5-1 to TRBJ2-7, with 11 bases matching TRBD2. The CDR3 covers 15 residues. The junction had 5 bases not matched to a gene; V was cut back by 0 bases and J by 6 bases. CDR1 and CDR2 (germline): SGHRS, YFSETQ. DNA for the CDR3: TGCGCCAGCAGCTTGGATCTAGCGGGGGGACGCGAGCAGTACTTC. It encodes CASSLDLAGGREQYF.

This clonotype showed up many times. The V and J genes are TRBV5-1 and TRBJ1-2; 7 nucleotides align to TRBD1. CDR1 is SGHRS, CDR2 YFSETQ, per germline. V gave up 4 bases and J gave up 1 base; unmatched junction bases: 13. CDR3 size: 17 residues. CDR3 region: CASSLGAGQTNNYGYTF. The CDR3 nucleotides are TGCGCCAGCAGCCTGGGTGCGGGACAGACCAATAACTATGGCTACACCTTC.

The V call is TRBV18, the J call TRBJ2-7; either TRBD1 or TRBD2 may supply D (6 bases each). This CDR3 is built from 16 residues. V dropped 1 base and J dropped 7 bases, with 20 bases sitting between them. Germline V CDR1 and CDR2: KGHSH, LQKENI. Written as DNA, the CDR3 is TGTGCCAGCTCACCACAACTAGCCACCTACCAGGGGGAGCAGTACGTC. Translated: CASSPQLATYQGEQYV.

This chain joins TRBV20-1 and TRBJ2-3; D gene unclear. V lost 5 bases, J lost 2 bases, and 11 bases lay in between. Per the germline V gene, CDR1 is DFQATT and CDR2 is SNEGSKA (reference sequence). This CDR3 is 13 amino acids long. CDR3 coding DNA: TGCAGTGCTCCCCCCCCTAACACAGATACGCAGTATTTT. It translates to CSAPPPNTDTQYF.

The chain recombines TRBV6-1 with TRBJ1-2, with D possibly matching TRBD1 (5 bases). Deletions cut 6 bases from V and 6 bases from J, with 20 bases between. Germline CDR1 reads MNHNS; CDR2 reads SASEGT. The CDR3 spans 15 residues. CDR3 nucleotides: TGTGCCAGCAGGCTAGGTTTCTCTCTAGGGGATGGCTACACCTTC. This sequence encodes CASRLGFSLGDGYTF.

The rearrangement links TRBV28 to TRBJ2-1; a weak D match, TRBD2 (5 bases). Germline V gene lookup returns CDR1 MDHEN and CDR2 SYDVKM. The CDR3 is made up of 17 amino acids. V lost 5 bases and J 1 base, leaving 18 bases between the germline ends. The CDR3 DNA reads as TGTGCCAGCAGTCGGTGGCGGGCCCAACGATCCTACAATGAGCAGTTCTTC. Protein product: CASSRWRAQRSYNEQFF.

The CDR3 here is CATSRDQGQWGRAKNIQYF. The CDR3 DNA follows: TGTGCCACCAGCAGAGATCAGGGACAGTGGGGCCGAGCCAAAAACATTCAGTACTTC. V usage is TRBV15 and J usage is TRBJ2-4; 7 bases agree with TRBD1. The CDR3 extends over 19 amino acids. Germline loops: CDR1 LNHNV, CDR2 YYDKDF (reference sequence). Unmatched junction bases numbered 11, after V lost 0 bases and J lost 0 bases.

In its sample, this clonotype was seen a few times. The CDR3 loop is CASSHASGGGSDTQYF. The CDR3 DNA reads as TGTGCCAGCAGCCATGCTAGCGGGGGGGGGTCAGATACGCAGTATTTT. V and J are TRBV4-2 and TRBJ2-3, with TRBD2 matching 12 bases. This CDR3 has 16 residues. The germline CDR1 and CDR2 sequences are LGHNA and YNFKEQ. Trimming took 3 bases from V and 4 from J; bases not matched to a gene: 5.

Here the CDR3 reads CASSFRDRREQYV. In DNA form, the CDR3 reads TGTGCCAGCAGCTTCCGAGACAGACGCGAGCAGTACGTC. The chain couples TRBV5-5 to TRBJ2-7; a weak D match, TRBD1 (5 bases). Germline V gives CDR1 SGHKS, CDR2 YYEKEE (reference sequence). The CDR3 extends over 13 amino acids. Deletions cut 2 bases from V and 6 bases from J, with 12 bases between.

Many counts were recorded for this clonotype. V gene TRBV3-1 combines with J gene TRBJ1-1; D is undetermined. V lost 0 bases and J 5 bases, leaving 10 bases between the germline ends. The length of the CDR3 is 14 residues. Germline V lookup: CDR1 LGHDT, CDR2 YNNKEL (reference sequence). The CDR3 DNA is TGTGCCAGCAGCCAAGACATGGGTTCGACTGAAGCTTTCTTT. Encoded protein: CASSQDMGSTEAFF. Supplemented by reference TRBV3-1 and TRBJ1-1, the full variable domain reads DTAVSQTPKYLVTQMGNDKSIKCEQNLGHDTMYWYKQDSKKFLKIMFSYNNKELIINETVPNRFSPKSPDKAHLNLHINSLELGDSAVYFCASSQDMGSTEAFFGQGTRLTVV.

The chain couples TRBV11-2 to TRBJ2-5; D remains unclear. This CDR3 has 15 amino acids. Trimming removed 5 bases from V and 3 bases from J, with 16 bases in between. Germline V gives CDR1 SGHAT, CDR2 FQNNGV. CDR3 DNA: TGTGCCAGCAGCCCCGCCGGAACAGCCAAAGAGACCCAGTACTTC. This encodes CASSPAGTAKETQYF. The full variable domain, rest sourced from reference TRBV11-2 and TRBJ2-5, is EAGVAQSPRYKIIEKRQSVAFWCNPISGHATLYWYQQILGQGPKLLIQFQNNGVVDDSQLPKDRFSAERLKGVDSTLKIQPAKLEDSAVYLCASSPAGTAKETQYFGPGTRLLVL.

This clonotype has only a few counts. J is TRBJ2-7 and V is TRBV20-1; 9 bases map to TRBD1. The V segment lost 6 bases and the J segment 2 bases; nucleotides outside the gene matches: 8. The CDR3 extends over 14 amino acids. In germline, CDR1 is DFQATT, CDR2 SNEGSKA (reference sequence). CDR3 coding DNA: TGCAGTGCACTGACAGGGGGTAGGGCCTACGAGCAGTACTTC. It yields the protein CSALTGGRAYEQYF.

The V and J genes are TRBV12-3 or TRBV12-4 and TRBJ1-2, with 9 bases lining up with TRBD1. The CDR3 has 13 amino acids. The V and J ends lost 6 bases and 8 bases, in that order; junction bases with no gene match: 7. The CDR3 protein is CASRSGQGKGYTF. The CDR3 DNA is TGTGCCAGCAGATCGGGACAGGGTAAAGGCTACACCTTC.

This clonotype came up many times. A junction end diverges from the germline sequence, so it may reflect a read error. J is TRBJ2-1 and V is TRBV5-1; TRBD1 matches at 7 bases. The CDR3 extends over 13 amino acids. CDR1 SGHRS and CDR2 YFSETQ come from the germline V gene. The CDR3: CASSWTGYNEQFF. The DNA of the CDR3 is TGTGCCAGCAGTTGGACAGGTTACAATGAGCAGTTCTTC.

In this sample, this clonotype turned up many times. V usage is TRBV7-7 and J usage is TRBJ2-3; 8 nucleotides line up with TRBD2. The germline V gene encodes CDR1 SSHAT and CDR2 FNYEAQ (reference sequence). Trimming took 3 bases from V and 1 from J; bases not matched to a gene: 6. The CDR3 loop spans 16 amino acids. CDR3 sequence (DNA): TGTGCCAGCAGCTTGGGTCCAGCGGGGGGCACAGATACGCAGTATTTT. Its translation: CASSLGPAGGTDTQYF.

This clonotype showed up just a few times. The chain is built from TRBV20-1 and TRBJ2-1; D remains unclear. V was trimmed by 1 base and J by 6 bases, leaving 13 bases between them. The CDR3 covers 14 residues. Germline V CDR1 and CDR2: DFQATT, SNEGSKA (reference sequence). CDR3 loop: CSARGAGGSNEQFF. CDR3 sequence (DNA): TGCAGTGCTAGAGGCGCTGGCGGATCCAATGAGCAGTTCTTC.

The V gene is TRBV7-8, the J gene TRBJ2-3; D possibly corresponds to TRBD1 (5 bases). CDR3 length: 15 amino acids. The V gene lost 5 bases and the J gene lost 5 bases, with 17 bases spanning the gap. The germline gives CDR1 SGHVS, CDR2 FQNEAQ. The CDR3 sequence: CASSPRAQRGDTQYF. The CDR3 nucleotides are TGTGCCAGCAGCCCCAGGGCCCAGCGCGGAGATACGCAGTATTTT. The variable domain in full, with the rest retrieved from reference TRBV7-8 and TRBJ2-3, is GAGVSQSPRYKVAKRGQDVALRCDPISGHVSLFWYQQALGQGPEFLTYFQNEAQLDKSGLPSDRFFAERPEGSVSTLKIQRTQQEDSAVYLCASSPRAQRGDTQYFGPGTRLTVL.

In its sample, this clonotype was seen a few times. CDR3 sequence (DNA): TGTGCCAGCAGTTACTCGAGGGACGGGACGGAGACCTACGAGCAGTACGTC. Amino acid sequence: CASSYSRDGTETYEQYV. V usage is TRBV6-2 or TRBV6-3 and J usage is TRBJ2-7, with D possibly being TRBD1 or TRBD2 (5 bases each). CDR3 size: 17 residues. V was trimmed by 0 bases and J by 2 bases, leaving 17 bases between them. Germline assignment: CDR1 MNHEY and CDR2 SVGEGT.

V gene TRBV20-1 combines with J gene TRBJ2-1; 7 bases are a match to TRBD1. The CDR3 has 12 residues. CDR1 and CDR2 from the germline V gene are DFQATT and SNEGSKA (reference sequence). The V gene end was trimmed by 6 bases and the J gene end by 7 bases; junction bases not matched to a gene: 6. The CDR3 nucleotides are TGCAGTGCCCCCGACAGGGTTAATGAGCAGTTCTTC. Amino acid sequence: CSAPDRVNEQFF.

This chain uses TRBV28 with TRBJ2-1; 10 bases match TRBD1. Looked up from germline, CDR1 is MDHEN and CDR2 is SYDVKM. CDR3 length: 16 amino acids. The ends lost 5 bases at V and 7 bases at J; junction bases unmatched: 11. CDR3 sequence (DNA): TGTGCCAGCAGTAGCACCGGGACAGGGGCTGGGAATGAGCAGTTCTTC. It specifies CASSSTGTGAGNEQFF.

This clonotype was detected only a few times. The chain couples TRBV7-6 to TRBJ2-2, with 8 bases fitting TRBD2. The CDR3 extends over 16 amino acids. After removal of 7 bases from V and 6 bases from J, the junction contained 13 bases not matched to a gene. The germline CDR1 and CDR2 sequences are SGHVS and FNYEAQ. Written as DNA, the CDR3 is TGTGCCAGCACGGGGTCAGCGGGGGTTTTCCCCGGGGAGCTGTTTTTT. Translation: CASTGSAGVFPGELFF.

This chain joins TRBV19 and TRBJ2-5, with D perhaps TRBD1 or TRBD2 (6 bases each). Trimming stripped 3 bases from V and 5 bases from J, with 22 bases between. This CDR3 comprises 17 residues. CDR1 and CDR2 from the germline V gene are LNHDA and SQIVND (reference sequence). The CDR3 nucleotides read TGTGCCAGTAGTATGTCTAGGGGGGCACGTCCCGGCGAGACCCAGTACTTC. This gives the protein CASSMSRGARPGETQYF.

The table lists this clonotype with a few counts. The chain combines TRBV4-3 with TRBJ1-6; 8 nucleotides agree with TRBD1. After removal of 0 bases from V and 4 bases from J, the junction contained 8 bases not matched to a gene. This CDR3 spans 18 amino acids. The germline CDR1 and CDR2 sequences are LGHNA and YSLEER. The DNA of the CDR3 is TGCGCCAGCAGCCAAGATCGGACAGGGAAGGAGTATAATTCACCCCTCCACTTT. It specifies CASSQDRTGKEYNSPLHF.